This T cell receptor beta chain was observed in a study of T cell responses to AZD1222 COVID-19 vaccine. Study-wide points: Among vaccine-associated CD4 TCRs, coverage spanned spike, with dominance at 160-218 and 743-854.

Germline V gene data show CDR1 as SGHDT and CDR2 as YYEEEE. The CDR3 runs to 15 residues. V lost 4 bases to trimming and J lost 4 bases; unmatched junction nucleotides: 10. On this clone itself: As yet, its antigen is unknown.

Sequencing was performed with immunoSEQ multiplex PCR; in TCRdb, only in-frame clones are kept and a portion is missing. The sample has some 150,000 clones; about nine tenths are singletons. The V gene is TRBV5-6, the J gene TRBJ2-7, with 8 bases identical to TRBD1. This TCR derives from an adult in good health. The sample consisted of peripheral blood, taken on day 0 of MenACWY control vaccination. The CDR3 reads CASSPLGTGAYEQYV. CDR3 nucleotides: TGTGCCAGCAGCCCGCTGGGGACAGGAGCATACGAGCAGTACGTC.